The 20 T cell receptor beta chains below were found in one sample sequenced in a study of early T cells in non-severe SARS-CoV-2 infection. TCRdb re-analysed the 5' RACE reads in MiXCR, keeping a single row per CDR3 protein. Seen here are about 83,000 distinct CDR3 sequences, 9% to 15% observed once, and the top ten hold over 6.5%. The specimen sequenced was whole blood. These receptors all come from an adult who was a healthcare worker with PCR-confirmed SARS-CoV-2 infection or an uninfected control (not recorded which).

The chain uses TRBV20-1 and TRBJ2-3, with a possible D match to TRBD1 (5 bases). CDR1 is DFQATT and CDR2 is SNEGSKA in the germline V gene (reference sequence). This CDR3 contains 14 residues. Trimming stripped 3 bases from V and 2 bases from J, with 12 bases between. The CDR3 sequence is CSARSGYYTDTQYF. CDR3 DNA: TGCAGTGCTAGGTCAGGGTACTACACAGATACGCAGTATTTT.

This clonotype was seen a few times. The rearrangement uses TRBV7-2 and TRBJ2-1; 8 nucleotides align to TRBD2. The germline gives CDR1 SGHTA, CDR2 FQGNSA. The CDR3 is 15 amino acids. V lost 5 bases and J lost 1; bases outside the gene matches: 4. The CDR3 loop reads CASSKTSGSYNEQFF. The CDR3 nucleotides read TGTGCCAGCAGCAAAACTAGCGGTTCCTACAATGAGCAGTTCTTC. Combining the CDR3 with reference TRBV7-2 and TRBJ2-1 gives the whole variable domain GAGVSQSPSNKVTEKGKDVELRCDPISGHTALYWYRQSLGQGLEFLIYFQGNSAPDKSGLPSDRFSAERTGGSVSTLTIQRTQQEDSAVYLCASSKTSGSYNEQFFGPGTRLTVL.

The table lists this clonotype with a few counts. The J gene is TRBJ1-4, the V gene TRBV29-1, with D tentatively TRBD1 (6 bases). Trimming took 4 bases from V and 13 from J, leaving 16 bases between them. CDR1 and CDR2 (germline): SQVTM, ANQGSEA. This CDR3 comprises 12 residues. The CDR3 bases are TGCAGCGTTGCGGTGGGGGTAGGGGGACTGTTTTTT. Amino acids: CSVAVGVGGLFF.

The sample holds a few counts of this clonotype. V usage is TRBV5-4 and J usage is TRBJ2-2; TRBD2 agrees at 11 bases. Looked up from germline, CDR1 is SGHNT and CDR2 is YYREEE (reference sequence). This CDR3 is built from 16 residues. V was clipped by 6 bases and J by 7 bases; unmatched bases: 11. CDR3 coding DNA: TGTGCCAGCACCCAACTAGCGGGAGAGTTTAGCGGGGAGCTGTTTTTT. Translated, it gives CASTQLAGEFSGELFF.

The chain employs TRBV20-1 and TRBJ2-1, with D perhaps TRBD1 (6 bases). Germline V gives CDR1 DFQATT, CDR2 SNEGSKA (reference sequence). Trimming cost V 1 base and J 5 bases, with 12 bases left between them. The CDR3 runs 14 residues. The CDR3 DNA sequence: TGCAGTGCTAGAGTAACAGGGTACCACAATGAGCAGTTCTTC. This sequence encodes CSARVTGYHNEQFF.

The CDR3 protein is CASSTAGDIGYEQYF. In nucleotides, the CDR3 is TGTGCCAGCAGCACTGCGGGAGACATCGGCTACGAGCAGTACTTC. This sequence joins TRBV7-2 and TRBJ2-7, with 7 nucleotides matching TRBD2. V shed 5 bases, J shed 3 bases, and the junction held 10 bases outside the gene matches. The CDR3 is 15 amino acids. The germline CDR1 and CDR2 sequences are SGHTA and FQGNSA.

This sequence joins TRBV9 and TRBJ2-1; TRBD2 aligns across 8 bases. The CDR3 length is 15 residues. CDR1 and CDR2 (germline): SGDLS, YYNGEE. V lost 0 bases, J lost 2 bases, and 1 base stayed unmatched. The CDR3 nucleotides are TGTGCCAGCAGCGTAGATAGCGGGACCTACAATGAGCAGTTCTTC. As protein: CASSVDSGTYNEQFF.

V usage is TRBV14 and J usage is TRBJ2-3; weak D call: TRBD1 (5 bases). Germline CDR1 is SGHDN and CDR2 is FVKESK. The germline V and J ends were trimmed by 6 bases and 4 bases, with 11 bases remaining between them. There are 13 residues in the CDR3. CDR3 protein: CASRQQGADTQYF. The CDR3 DNA is TGTGCCAGCAGACAACAAGGGGCAGATACGCAGTATTTT.

This clonotype was counted between two and nine times. The gene calls are TRBV5-4 and TRBJ1-1; no firm D call. Deletions cut 2 bases from V and 3 bases from J, with 17 bases between. The CDR3 has 16 residues. From germline, CDR1 is SGHNT and CDR2 YYREEE (reference sequence). The CDR3 loop reads CASSFGPIADDTEAFF. The CDR3 DNA sequence: TGTGCCAGCAGCTTTGGGCCCATTGCGGACGACACTGAAGCTTTCTTT.

The chain links TRBV6-1 to TRBJ2-4; a weak D match, TRBD2 (6 bases). The CDR3 runs to 14 residues. Trimming cost V 10 bases and J 1 base, with 14 bases left between them. Germline loops: CDR1 MNHNS, CDR2 SASEGT. The CDR3 DNA sequence: TGTGCCACAGATAGTGGAGGGGCCAAAAACATTCAGTACTTC. It translates to CATDSGGAKNIQYF.

Of note for this clonotype: A junction boundary mismatches the germline segment, possibly from a read error. This chain links TRBV6-4 with TRBJ2-1, with D perhaps matching TRBD2 (6 bases). Germline CDR1 MRHNA, CDR2 SNTAGT. The CDR3 has 13 amino acids. The CDR3 spells CATRDLPYNEQFF. The CDR3 DNA is TGCGCCACCCGGGACTTACCCTACAATGAGCAGTTCTTC.

This chain joins TRBV27 and TRBJ1-6; 10 bases align to TRBD1. V lost 2 bases, J lost 10 bases, and 5 bases stayed unmatched. CDR1 MNHEY and CDR2 SMNVEV come from the germline V gene (reference sequence). The CDR3 extends over 15 amino acids. CDR3 region: CASSLGDRGRSPLHF. CDR3 in DNA: TGTGCCAGCAGTTTAGGGGACAGGGGAAGATCACCCCTCCACTTT.

This clonotype was recorded a few times. V gene TRBV30 combines with J gene TRBJ1-6; 8 bases agree with TRBD1. The CDR3 covers 16 residues. The J segment lost 8 bases and the V segment lost 1 base, leaving 10 bases of the junction unmatched. Looked up from germline, CDR1 is GTSNPN and CDR2 is SVGIG (reference sequence). CDR3 nucleotides: TGTGCCTGGAGTGCACCAGGACAGGGTGAACATTCACCCCTCCACTTT. Residues: CAWSAPGQGEHSPLHF.

This clonotype occurred a few times. CDR3 sequence (DNA): TGTGCCAGCAGCTTAGCCCTGGACCCGACGAGGTCATACAATGAGCAGTTCTTC. This translates into CASSLALDPTRSYNEQFF. The chain combines TRBV11-2 with TRBJ2-1; D is unclear. The CDR3 consists of 18 residues. Between the trimmed V and J ends, which lost 1 base and 4 bases, there was a span of 20 bases. The germline V gene has CDR1 SGHAT and CDR2 FQNNGV.

This clonotype came up a few times. The V call is TRBV19, the J call TRBJ2-2; D remains unclear. There are 14 residues in the CDR3. Germline V gene lookup returns CDR1 LNHDA and CDR2 SQIVND (reference sequence). With 3 bases removed from V and 6 bases from J, the gap between germline ends came to 11 bases. The CDR3 is CASSIGGLPGELFF. The CDR3 DNA is TGTGCCAGTAGTATCGGTGGGCTCCCCGGGGAGCTGTTTTTT.

The chain is built from TRBV7-9 and TRBJ1-2; D possibly corresponds to TRBD1 (5 bases). The V gene's germline CDR1 is SEHNR and CDR2 FQNEAQ (reference sequence). The CDR3 is made up of 14 amino acids. V lost 5 bases, J lost 6 bases, and 16 bases lay in between. DNA for the CDR3: TGTGCCAGCAGCCCTGGAGGAGGGGTGCATGGCTACACCTTC. This encodes CASSPGGGVHGYTF.

The sample holds a few counts of this clonotype. The rearrangement joins TRBV11-1 to TRBJ2-5; a possible D gene is TRBD2 (6 bases). This CDR3 region has 16 residues. V was shortened by 5 bases and J by 2 bases, with 18 bases between the two germline ends. Germline loops: CDR1 SGHAT, CDR2 FQDESV (reference sequence). CDR3 DNA: TGTGCCAGCAGCCTACCGGGGAGGCTAGAACAAGAGACCCAGTACTTC. This gives the protein CASSLPGRLEQETQYF. The entire variable domain, with the rest obtained from reference TRBV11-1 and TRBJ2-5, is as follows: EAEVAQSPRYKITEKSQAVAFWCDPISGHATLYWYRQILGQGPELLVQFQDESVVDDSQLPKDRFSAERLKGVDSTLKIQPAELGDSAMYLCASSLPGRLEQETQYFGPGTRLLVL.

In its sample, this clonotype was seen many times. The chain combines TRBV5-4 with TRBJ1-2; tentatively, D is TRBD1 (5 bases). The V and J ends lost 0 bases and 6 bases respectively, with 15 bases between them. The CDR3 sequence is 15 residues long. Germline lookup yields CDR1 SGHNT and CDR2 YYREEE (reference sequence). The CDR3 here is CASSLARRAEDGYTF. In DNA, the CDR3 is TGTGCCAGCAGCTTGGCGCGCAGGGCTGAAGATGGCTACACCTTC.

The chain recombines TRBV10-1 with TRBJ1-1; 8 bases match TRBD1. Germline values: CDR1 WNHNN, CDR2 SYGVQD (reference sequence). Trimming at V came to 8 bases and at J to 5 bases, leaving 7 bases not matched to a gene. This CDR3 region has 13 residues. CDR3 amino acids: CASRAGGSTEAFF. The CDR3 DNA reads as TGCGCCAGCCGGGCAGGGGGCAGTACTGAAGCTTTCTTT.

The V and J genes are TRBV20-1 and TRBJ1-2; 11 bases fit TRBD1. In germline, CDR1 is DFQATT, CDR2 SNEGSKA (reference sequence). Unmatched junction bases numbered 6, after V lost 2 bases and J lost 4 bases. The CDR3 length is 15 residues. In DNA form, the CDR3 reads TGCAGTGCTAGAAGTGGACAGGGGGCGGGCTATGGCTACACCTTC. Translated: CSARSGQGAGYGYTF.